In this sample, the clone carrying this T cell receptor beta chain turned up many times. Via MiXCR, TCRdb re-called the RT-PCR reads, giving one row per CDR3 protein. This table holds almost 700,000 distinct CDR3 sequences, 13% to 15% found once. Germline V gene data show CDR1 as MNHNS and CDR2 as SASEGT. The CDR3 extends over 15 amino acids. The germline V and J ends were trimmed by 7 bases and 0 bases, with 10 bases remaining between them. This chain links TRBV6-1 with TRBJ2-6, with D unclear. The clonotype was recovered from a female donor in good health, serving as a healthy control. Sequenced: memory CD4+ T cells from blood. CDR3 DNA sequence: TGTGCCAGCATTGCCGGCCCCTCTGGGGCCAACGTCCTGACTTTC. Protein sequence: CASIAGPSGANVLTF.